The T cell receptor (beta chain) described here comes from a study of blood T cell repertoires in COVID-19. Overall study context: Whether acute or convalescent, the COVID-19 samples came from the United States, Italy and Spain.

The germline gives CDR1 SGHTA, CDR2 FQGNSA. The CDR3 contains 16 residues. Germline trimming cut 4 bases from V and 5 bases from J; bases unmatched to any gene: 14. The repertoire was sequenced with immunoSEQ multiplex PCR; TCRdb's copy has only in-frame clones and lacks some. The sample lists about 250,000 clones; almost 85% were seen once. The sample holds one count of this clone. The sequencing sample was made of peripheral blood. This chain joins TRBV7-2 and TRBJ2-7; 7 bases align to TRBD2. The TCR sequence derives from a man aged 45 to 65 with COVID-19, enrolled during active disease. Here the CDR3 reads CASSSDSRGFYHEQYF. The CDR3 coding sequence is TGTGCCAGCAGCTCCGATTCGCGGGGGTTCTACCACGAGCAGTACTTC.